The rows below give T cell receptor delta chains drawn from one sample of a study of gamma-delta chains in newborns, infants, children. TCRdb reanalysed the reads with CATT. This sample yields about 3,000 delta-chain clones, of which about 10% are seen a single time; about 11% belongs to the top ten. Sequencing was done on a sample of blood. These receptors originate from a child who was a newborn, infant or young child, either healthy, febrile or measles-vaccinated (not recorded which). Both conserved end residues are part of each CDR3. A D gene is named only where the DNA matches it firmly. Some rows have no size entry. The others give once, few or many, or a class for an expanded clone.

v_call	clone_size	j_call	d_call	cdr3_aa	cdr3_nt
TRDV2	.	TRDJ3	TRDD3	CACDTFTGGYWDTRQMFF	TGTGCCTGTGACACTTTTACTGGGGGATACTGGGACACCCGACAGATGTTTTTC
TRDV2	medium-sized	TRDJ3	.	CACDTWGPKSSWDTRQMFF	TGTGCCTGTGACACCTGGGGGCCAAAAAGCTCCTGGGACACCCGACAGATGTTTTTC
TRDV2	medium-sized	TRDJ3	TRDD3	CACDTWGIPSSWDTRQMFF	TGTGCCTGTGACACCTGGGGGATTCCTAGCTCCTGGGACACCCGACAGATGTTTTTC
TRDV2	medium-sized	TRDJ3	TRDD3	CACDEVLGATSSSWDTRQMFF	TGTGCCTGTGACGAAGTACTGGGGGCCACCTCTAGCTCCTGGGACACCCGACAGATGTTTTTC
TRDV2	.	TRDJ3	.	CACDPALYGSHFSWDTRQMFF	TGTGCCTGTGACCCCGCACTCTATGGGTCCCACTTTTCCTGGGACACCCGACAGATGTTTTTC
TRDV2	medium-sized	TRDJ3	.	CACDWDTRQMFF	TGTGCCTGTGACTGGGACACCCGACAGATGTTTTTC
TRDV1	few	TRDJ2	TRDD3	CALGELEISVVGWGMFLTAQLFF	TGTGCTCTTGGGGAACTAGAGATCAGCGTCGTGGGTTGGGGGATGTTCTTGACAGCACAACTCTTCTTT
TRDV2	.	TRDJ3	TRDD3	CARDTYWGERSSWDTRQMFF	TGTGCCCGTGATACTTACTGGGGGGAACGGAGCTCCTGGGACACCCGACAGATGTTTTTC
TRDV2	medium-sized	TRDJ1	TRDD3	CACDHWGYRGDKLIF	TGTGCCTGTGACCACTGGGGATACCGGGGTGATAAACTCATCTTT
TRDV2	large	TRDJ1	TRDD3	CACDSTGGYTDKLIF	TGTGCCTGTGACAGTACTGGGGGATACACCGATAAACTCATCTTT
TRDV3	few	TRDJ3	TRDD3	CAFSPWGTHFSWDTRQMFF	TGTGCCTTTAGCCCGTGGGGGACCCACTTCTCCTGGGACACCCGACAGATGTTTTTC
TRDV2	few	TRDJ3	TRDD3	CACDTVVLGDTESSWDTRQMFF	TGTGCCTGTGACACCGTTGTACTGGGGGATACGGAAAGCTCCTGGGACACCCGACAGATGTTTTTC
TRDV2	large	TRDJ2	TRDD3	CACDTLGETAQLFF	TGTGCCTGTGACACTCTGGGGGAGACAGCACAACTCTTCTTT
TRDV2	few	TRDJ3	.	CACDTGEGWSWDTRQMFF	TGCGCCTGTGACACCGGGGAGGGATGGTCCTGGGACACCCGACAGATGTTTTTC
TRDV2	large	TRDJ1	TRDD3	CACDIWGYTDKLIF	TGTGCCTGTGACATCTGGGGGTACACCGATAAACTCATCTTT
TRDV2	large	TRDJ3	TRDD3	CACDWGIRWDTRQMFF	TGTGCCTGTGACTGGGGGATACGCTGGGACACCCGACAGATGTTTTTC
TRDV2	medium-sized	TRDJ3	TRDD3	CACDTGGYWDTRQMFF	TGTGCCTGTGACACCGGGGGATACTGGGACACCCGACAGATGTTTTTC
TRDV3	medium-sized	TRDJ2	TRDD3	CALLGDTAQLFF	TGTGCCTTACTGGGGGATACAGCACAACTCTTCTTT
TRDV3	few	TRDJ3	.	CAFRGYTSSWDTRQMFF	TGTGCCTTTAGGGGGTATACGAGCTCCTGGGACACCCGACAGATGTTTTTC
TRDV2	medium-sized	TRDJ3	TRDD3	CACDTLTGGYSWDTRQMFF	TGTGCCTGTGACACCCTTACTGGGGGATACTCCTGGGACACCCGACAGATGTTTTTC
TRDV2	medium-sized	TRDJ2	TRDD3	CACDILGERTAQLFF	TGTGCCTGTGACATACTGGGGGAGCGGACAGCACAACTCTTCTTT
TRDV2	.	TRDJ3	.	CACDTWGFNTWDTRQMFF	TGTGCCTGTGACACTTGGGGGTTCAACACCTGGGACACCCGACAGATGTTTTTC
TRDV2	.	TRDJ3	TRDD3	CARGLGAPPSSWDTRQMFF	TGTGCCCGTGGACTGGGGGCTCCACCTAGCTCCTGGGACACCCGACAGATGTTTTTC
TRDV2	medium-sized	TRDJ3	TRDD3	CACDTWGYSSWDTRQMFF	TGTGCCTGTGACACCTGGGGATACAGCTCCTGGGACACCCGACAGATGTTTTTC
TRDV2	large	TRDJ3	TRDD3	CACDPTGGPSSWDTRQMFF	TGTGCCTGTGATCCTACTGGGGGCCCGAGCTCCTGGGACACCCGACAGATGTTTTTC
TRDV2	medium-sized	TRDJ1	TRDD3	CACDTRMGDKTDKLIF	TGTGCCTGTGACACTCGGATGGGGGATAAAACTGATAAACTCATCTTT
TRDV1	.	TRDJ2	.	CALALTAQLFF	TGTGCTCTTGCTTTGACAGCACAACTCTTCTTT
TRDV2	few	TRDJ3	TRDD3	CACDTGDTVSWDTRQMFF	TGTGCCTGTGACACGGGGGATACCGTCTCCTGGGACACCCGACAGATGTTTTTC
TRDV1	medium-sized	TRDJ2	TRDD3	CALGDPSLAWGTPTAQLFF	TGTGCTCTTGGGGATCCCTCCCTTGCCTGGGGGACGCCGACAGCACAACTCTTCTTT
TRDV2	medium-sized	TRDJ3	TRDD3	CACDTVGDFWDTRQMFF	TGTGCCTGTGACACCGTGGGGGATTTTTGGGACACCCGACAGATGTTTTTC
TRDV2	medium-sized	TRDJ3	.	CACDGILSSWDTRQMFF	TGTGCCTGTGACGGGATCCTAAGCTCCTGGGACACCCGACAGATGTTTTTC
TRDV2	large	TRDJ3	TRDD3	CACDPLGDTSSWDTRQMFF	TGTGCCTGTGACCCTCTGGGGGATACCAGCTCCTGGGACACCCGACAGATGTTTTTC
TRDV2	.	TRDJ3	TRDD3	CACDRGMWDTRQMFF	TGTGCCTGTGACCGGGGGATGTGGGACACCCGACAGATGTTTTTC
TRDV2	medium-sized	TRDJ1	TRDD3	CACDTALYWGIRRTDKLIF	TGTGCCTGTGACACCGCTCTGTACTGGGGGATACGGCGGACCGATAAACTCATCTTT
TRDV2	large	TRDJ3	.	CACESLVGPWDTRQMFF	TGTGCCTGTGAATCGCTAGTCGGCCCCTGGGACACCCGACAGATGTTTTTC
TRDV2	large	TRDJ1	.	CACDTRVSGDHYTDKLIF	TGTGCCTGTGACACAAGGGTTTCTGGGGATCATTACACCGATAAACTCATCTTT